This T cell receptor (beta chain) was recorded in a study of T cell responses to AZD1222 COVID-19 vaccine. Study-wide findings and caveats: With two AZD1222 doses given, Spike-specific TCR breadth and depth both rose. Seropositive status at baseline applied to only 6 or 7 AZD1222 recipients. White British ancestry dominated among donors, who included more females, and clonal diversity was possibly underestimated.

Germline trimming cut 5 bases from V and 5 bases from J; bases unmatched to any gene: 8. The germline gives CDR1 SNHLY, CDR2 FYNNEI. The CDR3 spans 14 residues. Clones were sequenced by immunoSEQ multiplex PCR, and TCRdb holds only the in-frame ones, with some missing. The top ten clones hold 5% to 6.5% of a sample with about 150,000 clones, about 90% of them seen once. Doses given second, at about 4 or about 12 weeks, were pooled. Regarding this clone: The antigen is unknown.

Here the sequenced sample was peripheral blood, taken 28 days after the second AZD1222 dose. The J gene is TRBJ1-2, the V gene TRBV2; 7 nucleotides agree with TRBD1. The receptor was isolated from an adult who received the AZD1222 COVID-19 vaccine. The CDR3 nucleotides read TGTGCCAGCAGTCCTTCCGGGACAGAATATGGCTACACCTTC. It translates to CASSPSGTEYGYTF.